Listed below are T cell receptor beta chains from one sample, sequenced in a study of CD8+CD57+ T cells in acquired aplastic anemia. TCRdb recomputed calls from the reads with MiXCR, one row per CDR3 protein. The sample yields roughly 300,000 distinct CDR3 sequences, approximately 56% seen once. Input material: sorted CD4+, CD8+, or CD8+CD57+ T cells (not recorded which) from PBMCs. These receptors all come from a human donor with severe aplastic anemia or a healthy control (not recorded which). Both conserved end residues are part of each CDR3. D genes are given only for firm matches. The size entry is marked missing in some rows and otherwise reads once, few, many or a size class.

d_call	clone_size	j_call	v_call	cdr3_nt	cdr3_aa
TRBD1	many	TRBJ2-5	TRBV9	TGTGCCAGCAGCGTCCGGGACAGGGGTCAAGAGACCCAGTACTTC	CASSVRDRGQETQYF
TRBD1	once	TRBJ2-7	TRBV20-1	TGCAGTGCCGACGGACAGGGTAGGGACGAGCAGTACTTC	CSADGQGRDEQYF
-	many	TRBJ2-5	TRBV2	TGTGCCAGCATTTATGTCGAAGAGACCCAGTACTTC	CASIYVEETQYF
-	-	TRBJ2-7	TRBV9	TGTGCCAGCAGCGTAACCGGGAGAGGCCCCTACGAGCAGTACTTC	CASSVTGRGPYEQYF
TRBD2	-	TRBJ2-3	TRBV29-1	TGCAGCGGCCGGACTAGCGGGTTGGATACGCAGTATTTT	CSGRTSGLDTQYF
-	many	TRBJ1-5	TRBV28	TGTGCCAGCAGTCCATTCCCTTCGGGGAGCAATCAGCCCCAGCATTTT	CASSPFPSGSNQPQHF
-	once	TRBJ2-5	TRBV9	TGTGCCAGCAGCGTAGGAAGCGAGGGAAGGGAAAAACTGTACTTC	CASSVGSEGREKLYF
-	many	TRBJ2-2	TRBV20-1	TGCAGTGCTCAAGGGCGCACCGGGGAGCTGTTTTTT	CSAQGRTGELFF
-	-	TRBJ2-5	TRBV5-1	TGCGCCAGCAGCTTCGGGCAAGAGACCCAGTACTTC	CASSFGQETQYF
-	many	TRBJ2-5	TRBV7-2	TGTGCCAGCAGCGTAGGCTCCCAAGAGACCCAGTACTTC	CASSVGSQETQYF
-	-	TRBJ1-1	TRBV7-4	TGTGCCAGCAGCTTAGCCGGACAGCTTGGGACTGAAGCTTTCTTT	CASSLAGQLGTEAFF
TRBD1	few	TRBJ2-3	TRBV7-8	TGTGCCAGCAGCCCTACAGGGGGTGAGGGCACAGATACGCAGTATTTT	CASSPTGGEGTDTQYF
TRBD1	many	TRBJ1-2	TRBV11-2	TGTGCCAGCAGCTCCGGCGGGACAGGTAACTATGGCTACACCTTC	CASSSGGTGNYGYTF
-	-	TRBJ2-3	TRBV7-2	TGTGCCAGTTCCACCCTGGGCACAGATACGCAGTATTTT	CASSTLGTDTQYF
-	-	TRBJ2-5	TRBV2	TGTGCCAGCAGTGAAGCGGATCAGGGCGCCCAGTACTTC	CASSEADQGAQYF
-	-	TRBJ1-2	TRBV10-1	TGCGCCAGCAGTGAGTCCTCTAACTATGGCTACACCTTC	CASSESSNYGYTF
TRBD1	-	TRBJ1-2	TRBV10-3	TGTGCCATCAGTAATGGGACAGGGTCGGGTGGCTACACCTTC	CAISNGTGSGGYTF
-	-	TRBJ1-4	TRBV27	TGTGCCAGAACAAAACTGTTTTTT	CARTKLFF
-	many	TRBJ1-5	TRBV2	TGTGCCAGCAGTGAGACCGACAGACTTATTCAGCCCCAGCATTTT	CASSETDRLIQPQHF
-	few	TRBJ1-1	TRBV5-1	TGCGCCAGCAGCTTCCGGGAAGAGGGGGCTGAAGCTTTCTTT	CASSFREEGAEAFF
-	-	TRBJ2-3	TRBV7-3	TGTGCCAGCAGCGCTTCCGACTCCCCAGCACAGTATTTT	CASSASDSPAQYF
-	-	TRBJ2-1	TRBV15	TGTGCCACCAGCGATGTCCCCTGGCTATCTAACAATGAGCAGTTCTTC	CATSDVPWLSNNEQFF
-	-	TRBJ1-5	TRBV6-5	TGTGCCGGCAGTAAAGCCCCAGTTGTCAATCAGCCCCAGCATTTT	CAGSKAPVVNQPQHF
TRBD2	-	TRBJ2-3	TRBV7-8	TGTGCCAGCAGCCCTAGCGGGCCAGATACGCAGTATTTT	CASSPSGPDTQYF
-	-	TRBJ1-5	TRBV7-9	TGTGCCAGTACGAGGGGCCCACCTGATCAGCCCCAGCATTTT	CASTRGPPDQPQHF
-	many	TRBJ1-2	TRBV7-3	TGTGCCAGCAGCTCCCCAGGGAGTGGATTTACCTTC	CASSSPGSGFTF
TRBD1	-	TRBJ1-6	TRBV5-1	TGCGCCAGCAGCCCCGGGACAGGGGAAAATTCACCCCTCCACTTT	CASSPGTGENSPLHF
-	-	TRBJ2-2	TRBV24-1	TGTGCCACCAGTGATTGGAACACCGGGGAGCTGTTTTTT	CATSDWNTGELFF
-	once	TRBJ2-3	TRBV29-1	TGCAGCGTTTTGGAGGGGGCAGATACGCAGTATTTT	CSVLEGADTQYF
TRBD1	many	TRBJ1-1	TRBV20-1	TGCAGTGCTCTTAGGCCCCAGGGACAGGCTGTCACCGTGAACACTGAAGCTTTCTTT	CSALRPQGQAVTVNTEAFF